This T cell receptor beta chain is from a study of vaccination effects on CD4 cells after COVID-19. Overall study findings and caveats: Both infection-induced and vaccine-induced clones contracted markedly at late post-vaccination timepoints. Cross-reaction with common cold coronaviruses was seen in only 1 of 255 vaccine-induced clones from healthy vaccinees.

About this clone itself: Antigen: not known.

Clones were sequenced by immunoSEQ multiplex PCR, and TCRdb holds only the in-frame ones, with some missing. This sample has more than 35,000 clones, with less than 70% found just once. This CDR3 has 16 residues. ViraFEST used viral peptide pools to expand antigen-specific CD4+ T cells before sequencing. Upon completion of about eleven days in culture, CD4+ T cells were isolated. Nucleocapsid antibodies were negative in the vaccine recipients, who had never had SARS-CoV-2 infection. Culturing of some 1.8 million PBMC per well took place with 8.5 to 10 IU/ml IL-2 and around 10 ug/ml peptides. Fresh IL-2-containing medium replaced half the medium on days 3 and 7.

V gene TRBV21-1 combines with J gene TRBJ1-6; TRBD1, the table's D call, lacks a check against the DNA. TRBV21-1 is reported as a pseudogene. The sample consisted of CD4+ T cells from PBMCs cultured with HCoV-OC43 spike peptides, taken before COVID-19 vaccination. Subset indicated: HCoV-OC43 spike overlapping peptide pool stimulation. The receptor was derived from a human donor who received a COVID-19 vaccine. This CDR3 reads CASSKAEGAQNSPLHF. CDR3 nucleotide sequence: TGTGCCAGCAGCAAAGCGGAGGGGGCGCAGAATTCACCCCTCCACTTT.